The 5 T cell receptor beta chains given below trace back to one sample, sequenced in a study of patients and donors after allogeneic stem cell transplantation. TCRdb recomputed calls from the RT-PCR reads with MiXCR, one row per CDR3 protein. The sample contains about a million distinct CDR3 sequences, under 20% of which appear only once. Source material: blood, either unsorted or a sorted T cell fraction (not recorded which). The source is a human donor who was either an allogeneic HSCT recipient or a stem cell or donor lymphocyte infusion donor (not recorded which). It is not recorded whose cells these are; they may come from a transplant donor.

On this clonotype: At one end the junction does not follow the germline gene, possibly because of a read error. V gene TRBV7-3 combines with J gene TRBJ2-1; 11 nucleotides agree with TRBD2. CDR3 size: 14 residues. CDR1 and CDR2 from the germline V gene are SGHTA and FQGTGA. The CDR3 DNA is TGCGAACCGCTGGGGCTAGCGGGGGGAAATGAGCAGTTCTTC. It codes for CEPLGLAGGNEQFF.

The rearrangement links TRBV19 to TRBJ2-7, with 7 nucleotides matching TRBD2. The J segment lost 2 bases and the V segment lost 5 bases, leaving 12 bases of the junction unmatched. CDR3 length: 16 residues. The V gene's germline CDR1 is LNHDA and CDR2 SQIVND (reference sequence). CDR3 DNA sequence: TGTGCCAGTAGTCGAAAAGGCCCCGGGGGGACCTACGAGCAGTACTTC. This gives the protein CASSRKGPGGTYEQYF.

V is TRBV9 and J is TRBJ2-1, with 10 bases lining up with TRBD2. Unmatched junction bases numbered 5, after V lost 3 bases and J lost 8 bases. This CDR3 spans 14 amino acids. Per the germline V gene, CDR1 is SGDLS and CDR2 is YYNGEE. CDR3 sequence reads: CASSGPTSGDEQFF. Written as DNA, the CDR3 is TGTGCCAGCAGCGGTCCCACTAGCGGGGATGAGCAGTTCTTC.

This clonotype was observed many times. The gene calls are TRBV5-1 and TRBJ2-7; D is unresolved. Trimming shortened V by 3 bases and J by 12 bases, and 16 bases separated the two germline ends. Germline values: CDR1 SGHRS, CDR2 YFSETQ. This CDR3 comprises 12 residues. CDR3 coding DNA: TGCGCCAGCAGCTCGAAGACCCCCGCTGGGTACTTC. It yields the protein CASSSKTPAGYF. The full variable domain, with the rest looked up from reference TRBV5-1 and TRBJ2-7, is KAGVTQTPRYLIKTRGQQVTLSCSPISGHRSVSWYQQTPGQGLQFLFEYFSETQRNKGNFPGRFSGRQFSNSRSEMNVSTLELGDSALYLCASSSKTPAGYFGPGTRLTVT.

V gene TRBV20-1 combines with J gene TRBJ2-1, with D perhaps TRBD1 or TRBD2 (5 bases each). V dropped 4 bases and J dropped 2 bases, with 12 bases sitting between them. The CDR3 consists of 14 residues. Germline V gives CDR1 DFQATT, CDR2 SNEGSKA (reference sequence). The CDR3 coding sequence is TGCAGTGCTATTACAGCGGACACCTACAATGAGCAGTTCTTC. This translates into CSAITADTYNEQFF.